A selection of T cell receptor beta chains follows, all from one sample in a study of identifying expanded T cells in peripheral blood. Data came from immunoSEQ multiplex PCR; TCRdb stores just in-frame clones and leaves some out. The table records 70,000 to 95,000 clones, more than 70% of them present only once. Material: blood. Receptors originate from a person between 18 and 75 years old in good health. Both conserved end residues are part of each CDR3. D genes are given only for firm matches. Not every row has a clone size; where given, it reads once, few, many or a size class.

j_call d_call clone_size cdr3_length v_call cdr3_nt cdr3_aa
TRBJ2-2 TRBD1 - 16 TRBV18 TGTGCCAGCTCACTTCCCCGGGACAGCTTAACCGGGGAGCTGTTTTTT CASSLPRDSLTGELFF
TRBJ1-1 TRBD1 - 11 TRBV25-1 TGTGCCAGCAGTCCCGGGACAGTCGCTTTCTTT CASSPGTVAFF
TRBJ1-2 - once 15 TRBV18 TGTGCCAGCTCACCAGGGCAGGCTGGGGACTATGGCTACACCTTC CASSPGQAGDYGYTF
TRBJ1-2 - - 12 TRBV5-4 TGTGCCTACAGGAACCTTGGGTATGGCTACACCTTC CAYRNLGYGYTF
TRBJ2-1 TRBD2 - 17 TRBV5-1 TGCGCCAGCAGCCGCTTGCTTCGGACTAGCGGGGCCCATGAGCAGTTCTTC CASSRLLRTSGAHEQFF
TRBJ2-2 TRBD1 - 15 TRBV25-1 TGTGCCAGCAGTCGCTGGACAGGGGGCATCGGGGAGCTGTTTTTT CASSRWTGGIGELFF
TRBJ1-1 - - 15 TRBV5-1 TGCGCCAGCAGCCCCTGGGGGAAGAAGAACACTGAAGCTTTCTTT CASSPWGKKNTEAFF
TRBJ2-1 - - 11 TRBV7-2 TGTGCCAGCAGCCCAGACAATGAGCAGTTCTTC CASSPDNEQFF
TRBJ2-1 TRBD2 - 15 TRBV7-9 TGTGCCAGCAGCTTAGTCACGGGAGGGCCGAATGAGCAGTTCTTC CASSLVTGGPNEQFF
TRBJ2-3 TRBD1 - 15 TRBV10-1 TGCGCCAGCAGTCCCAGGGGGCAGAGGACAGATACGCAGTATTTT CASSPRGQRTDTQYF
TRBJ2-7 - - 14 TRBV11-2 TGTGCCAGCAGCTACCCGGGTAGCATCTACGAGCAGTACTTC CASSYPGSIYEQYF
TRBJ2-7 - - 11 TRBV29-1 TGCAGCGTTGCGTCTGGCGGGGAGCAGTACTTC CSVASGGEQYF
TRBJ2-1 - - 13 TRBV29-1 TGCAGCGTTGAGAGGGCTATCTACAATGAGCAGTTCTTC CSVERAIYNEQFF
TRBJ1-1 - - 13 TRBV2 TGTGCCAGCCTAATGACAGAGGACACTGAAGCTTTCTTT CASLMTEDTEAFF
TRBJ2-1 - - 14 TRBV5-4 TGTGCCAGCAGCTCGCAAGACTTACTATGGGAGCAGTTCTTC CASSSQDLLWEQFF
TRBJ2-2 - - 13 TRBV28 TGTGCCAGCAGCCCGGGGGACACCGGGGAGCTGTTTTTT CASSPGDTGELFF
TRBJ2-1 - - 17 TRBV4-1 TGCGCCAGCAGCCTAGAGATGGGGTCGGCGGTCACCAATGAGCAGTTCTTC CASSLEMGSAVTNEQFF
TRBJ1-6 TRBD1 - 16 TRBV11-2 TGTGCCAGCAGAAGAACCACCGGGACAGGGTTCTCACCCCTCCACTTT CASRRTTGTGFSPLHF
TRBJ1-3 - - 15 TRBV7-9 TGTGCCAGCAGCTTAGTATCAGGGCCTGGAAACACCATATATTTT CASSLVSGPGNTIYF
TRBJ1-6 - once 12 TRBV7-9 TGTGCCAGCAGATCTGCTGACAGGTGGCTCCCCTTT CASRSADRWLPF
TRBJ2-3 - - 16 TRBV13 TGTGCCAGCAGCTTTACTTCGGGACTTGACACAGATACGCAGTATTTT CASSFTSGLDTDTQYF
TRBJ2-1 TRBD2 - 15 TRBV28 TGTGCCAGCAGACCTAGCGGGGGGACCTACAATGAGCAGTTCTTC CASRPSGGTYNEQFF
TRBJ1-5 TRBD1 - 16 TRBV27 TGTGCCAGCAGTCCGTTCCAGGGGGCTAGCAATCAGCCCCAGCATTTT CASSPFQGASNQPQHF
TRBJ2-6 TRBD1 - 16 TRBV7-9 TGTGCCAGCAGCAGATGGACAGGGACTGGGGCCAACGTCCTGACTTTC CASSRWTGTGANVLTF
TRBJ2-1 TRBD1 - 15 TRBV7-3 TGTGCCAGCAGCCATCCGGGACAGGACTCCAATGAGCAGTTCTTC CASSHPGQDSNEQFF
TRBJ2-1 - - 13 TRBV2 TGTGCCAGCAGTGAAGAGGGCTACAATGAGCAGTTCTTC CASSEEGYNEQFF
TRBJ2-2 - - 14 TRBV9 TGTGCCAGCAGCTTAAAGGGGGTGGCCGGGGAGCTGTTTTTT CASSLKGVAGELFF
TRBJ1-2 - - 13 TRBV6-5 TGTGCCAGCAGTTACTCGAATGGGAATGGCTACACCTTC CASSYSNGNGYTF
TRBJ2-2 - - 11 TRBV20-1 TGCAGTGCCGGCCGGTCCGGGGAGCTGTTTTTT CSAGRSGELFF
TRBJ2-3 - - 12 TRBV27 TGTGCCAGCTCCAAAGGGGTGGATACGCAGTATTTT CASSKGVDTQYF
TRBJ2-7 TRBD1 - 13 TRBV15 TGTGCCACCAGCACCGACAGGGTCCACGAGCAGTACTTC CATSTDRVHEQYF
TRBJ2-1 TRBD2 - 14 TRBV30 TGTGCCTGGGCCAGCGGGGGGGTCGATAATGAGCAGTTCTTC CAWASGGVDNEQFF
TRBJ1-1 - - 13 TRBV2 TGTGCCAGCATTTGGGAGCTGAACACTGAAGCTTTCTTT CASIWELNTEAFF
TRBJ1-6 - - 12 TRBV28 TGTGCCTGGGGGGGGGCGGTCCGTCCCCTCCACTTT CAWGGAVRPLHF
TRBJ2-1 TRBD1 - 18 TRBV9 TGTGCCAGCAGCGTCGCTACCCCACGGACAGGGTTGTACAATGAGCAGTTCTTC CASSVATPRTGLYNEQFF
TRBJ2-7 - - 15 TRBV2 TGTGCCAGCAGTGAAGCGGGGGACCCAGCAAACGAGCAGTACTTC CASSEAGDPANEQYF
TRBJ2-7 - - 15 TRBV9 TGTGCCAGCAGCGTAGGGGGTTTTACGTCCGACGAGCAGTACTTC CASSVGGFTSDEQYF
TRBJ1-2 - - 14 TRBV11-2 TGTGCCAGCAGCTTAGGAGGGGTGAACTATGGCTACACCTTC CASSLGGVNYGYTF
TRBJ1-1 - few 13 TRBV5-6 TGTGCCAGCCAGATATTCATGAACACTGAAGCTTTCTTT CASQIFMNTEAFF
TRBJ2-7 - - 11 TRBV20-1 TGCAGTGCTAGGGTGGACTACGAGCAGTACTTC CSARVDYEQYF